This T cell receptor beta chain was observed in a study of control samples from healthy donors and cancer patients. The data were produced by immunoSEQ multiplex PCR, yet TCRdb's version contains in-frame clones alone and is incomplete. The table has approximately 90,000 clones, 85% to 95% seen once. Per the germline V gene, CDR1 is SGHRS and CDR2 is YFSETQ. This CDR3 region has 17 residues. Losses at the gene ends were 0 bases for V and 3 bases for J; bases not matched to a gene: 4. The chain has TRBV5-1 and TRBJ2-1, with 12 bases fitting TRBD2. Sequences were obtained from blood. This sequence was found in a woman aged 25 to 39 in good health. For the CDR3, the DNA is TGCGCCAGCAGCTTGGGGACTAGCGGGGCCAACTACAATGAGCAGTTCTTC. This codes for CASSLGTSGANYNEQFF.